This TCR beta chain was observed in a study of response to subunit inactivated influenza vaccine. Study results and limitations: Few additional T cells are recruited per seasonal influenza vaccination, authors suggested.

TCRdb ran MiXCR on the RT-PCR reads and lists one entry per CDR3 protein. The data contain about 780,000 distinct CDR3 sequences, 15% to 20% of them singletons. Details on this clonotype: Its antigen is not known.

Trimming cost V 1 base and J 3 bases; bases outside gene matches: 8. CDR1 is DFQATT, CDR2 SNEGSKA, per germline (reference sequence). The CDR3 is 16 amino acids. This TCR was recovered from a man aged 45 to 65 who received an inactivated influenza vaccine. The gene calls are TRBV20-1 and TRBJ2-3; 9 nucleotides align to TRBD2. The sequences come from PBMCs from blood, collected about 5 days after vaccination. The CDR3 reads CSARVPAGGPTDTQYF. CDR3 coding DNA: TGCAGTGCTAGAGTTCCTGCGGGAGGGCCGACAGATACGCAGTATTTT.